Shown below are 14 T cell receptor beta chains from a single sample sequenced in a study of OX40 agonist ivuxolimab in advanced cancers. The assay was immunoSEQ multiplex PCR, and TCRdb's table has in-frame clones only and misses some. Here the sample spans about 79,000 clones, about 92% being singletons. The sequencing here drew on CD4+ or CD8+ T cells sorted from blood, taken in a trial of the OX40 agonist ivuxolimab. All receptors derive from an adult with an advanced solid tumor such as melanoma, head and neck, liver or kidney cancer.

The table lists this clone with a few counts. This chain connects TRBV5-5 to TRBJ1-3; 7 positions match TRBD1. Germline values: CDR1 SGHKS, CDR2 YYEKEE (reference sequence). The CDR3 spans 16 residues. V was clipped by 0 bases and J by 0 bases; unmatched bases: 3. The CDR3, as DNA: TGTGCCAGCAGCTTGGTGACAGGGATCTCTGGAAACACCATATATTTT. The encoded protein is CASSLVTGISGNTIYF.

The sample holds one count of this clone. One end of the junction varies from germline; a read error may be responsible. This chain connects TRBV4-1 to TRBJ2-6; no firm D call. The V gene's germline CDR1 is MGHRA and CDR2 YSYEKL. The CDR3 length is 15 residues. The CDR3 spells CASSEDGSGANVLTF. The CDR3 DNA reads TGCGCCAGCAGCGAAGACGGCTCTGGGGCCAACGTCCTGACTTTC.

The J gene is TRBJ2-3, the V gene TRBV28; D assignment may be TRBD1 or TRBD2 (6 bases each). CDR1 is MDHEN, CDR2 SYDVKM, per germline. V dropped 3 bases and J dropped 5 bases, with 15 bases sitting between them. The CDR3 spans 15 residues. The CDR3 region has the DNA TGTGCCAGCAGTTTCCTTTCGGGGGCAAGAGATACGCAGTATTTT. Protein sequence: CASSFLSGARDTQYF.

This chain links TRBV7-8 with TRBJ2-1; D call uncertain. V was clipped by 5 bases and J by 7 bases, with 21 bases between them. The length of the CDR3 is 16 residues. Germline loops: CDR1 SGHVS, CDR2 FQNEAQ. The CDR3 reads CASSPRFGPVSNEQFF. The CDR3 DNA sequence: TGTGCCAGCAGCCCCCGATTTGGCCCCGTTTCGAATGAGCAGTTCTTC.

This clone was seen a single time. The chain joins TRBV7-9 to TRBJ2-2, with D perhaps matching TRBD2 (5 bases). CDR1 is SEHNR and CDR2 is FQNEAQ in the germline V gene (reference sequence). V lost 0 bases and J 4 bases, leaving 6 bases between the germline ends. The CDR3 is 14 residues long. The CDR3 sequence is CASSLAGSTGELFF. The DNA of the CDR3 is TGTGCCAGCAGCTTAGCAGGGAGCACCGGGGAGCTGTTTTTT. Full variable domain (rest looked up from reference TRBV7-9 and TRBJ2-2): DTGVSQNPRHKITKRGQNVTFRCDPISEHNRLYWYRQTLGQGPEFLTYFQNEAQLEKSRLLSDRFSAERPKGSFSTLEIQRTEQGDSAMYLCASSLAGSTGELFFGEGSRLTVL.

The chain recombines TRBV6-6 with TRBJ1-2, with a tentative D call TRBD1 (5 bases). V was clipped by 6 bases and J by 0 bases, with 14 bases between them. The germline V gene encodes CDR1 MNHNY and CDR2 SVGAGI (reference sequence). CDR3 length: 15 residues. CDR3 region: CASSPLGLSNYGYTF. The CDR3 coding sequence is TGTGCCAGCAGCCCCTTGGGGCTCTCTAACTATGGCTACACCTTC.

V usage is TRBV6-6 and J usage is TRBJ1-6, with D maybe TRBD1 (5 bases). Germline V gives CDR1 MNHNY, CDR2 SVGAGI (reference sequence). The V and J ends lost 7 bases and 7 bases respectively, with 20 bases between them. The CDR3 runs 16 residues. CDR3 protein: CASTKPGTVDNSPLHF. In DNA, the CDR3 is TGTGCCAGCACAAAACCCGGGACCGTCGACAATTCACCCCTCCACTTT.

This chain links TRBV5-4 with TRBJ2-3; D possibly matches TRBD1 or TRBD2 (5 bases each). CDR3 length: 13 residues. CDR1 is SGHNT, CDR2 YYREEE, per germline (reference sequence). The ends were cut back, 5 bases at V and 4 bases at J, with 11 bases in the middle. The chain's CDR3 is CASSQRGPDTQYF. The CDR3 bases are TGTGCCAGCAGTCAGAGGGGTCCAGATACGCAGTATTTT.

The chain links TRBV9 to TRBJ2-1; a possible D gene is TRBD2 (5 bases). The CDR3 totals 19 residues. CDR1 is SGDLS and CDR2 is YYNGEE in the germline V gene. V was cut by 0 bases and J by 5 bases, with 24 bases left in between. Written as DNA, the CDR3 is TGTGCCAGCAGCGTAGGGTTGAATCGTTGGACTCGCGACCACAATGAGCAGTTCTTC. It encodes CASSVGLNRWTRDHNEQFF.

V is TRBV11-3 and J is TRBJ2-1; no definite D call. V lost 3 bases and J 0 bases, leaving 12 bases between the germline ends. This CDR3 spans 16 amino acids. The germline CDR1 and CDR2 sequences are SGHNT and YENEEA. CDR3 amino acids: CASSFQAASSYNEQFF. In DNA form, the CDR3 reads TGTGCCAGCAGCTTCCAGGCAGCCAGCTCCTACAATGAGCAGTTCTTC. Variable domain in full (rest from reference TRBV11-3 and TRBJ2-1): EAGVVQSPRYKIIEKKQPVAFWCNPISGHNTLYWYLQNLGQGPELLIRYENEEAVDDSQLPKDRFSAERLKGVDSTLKIQPAELGDSAVYLCASSFQAASSYNEQFFGPGTRLTVL.

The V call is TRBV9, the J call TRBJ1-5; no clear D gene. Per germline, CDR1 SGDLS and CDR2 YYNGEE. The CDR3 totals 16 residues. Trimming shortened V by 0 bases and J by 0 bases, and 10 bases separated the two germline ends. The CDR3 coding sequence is TGTGCCAGCAGCGTAGTTTCAGATGTTAGCAATCAGCCCCAGCATTTT. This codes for CASSVVSDVSNQPQHF.

The CDR3 sequence: CAWDRQGSENTGELFF. The CDR3 bases are TGTGCCTGGGACAGACAGGGGAGTGAAAACACCGGGGAGCTGTTTTTT. This chain joins TRBV30 and TRBJ2-2; 8 bases are shared with TRBD1. The CDR3 sequence is 16 residues long. The junction had 10 bases not matched to a gene; V was cut back by 5 bases and J by 2 bases. Germline V gene data show CDR1 as GTSNPN and CDR2 as SVGIG (reference sequence).

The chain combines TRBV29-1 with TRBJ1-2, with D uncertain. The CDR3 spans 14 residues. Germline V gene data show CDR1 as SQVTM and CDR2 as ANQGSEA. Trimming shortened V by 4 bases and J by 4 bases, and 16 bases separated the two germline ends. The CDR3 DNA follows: TGCAGCGTTGGAACAGCTGTCAGAGGCTATGGCTACACCTTC. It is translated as CSVGTAVRGYGYTF.

The CDR3 region is CASSPPRGAVGYTF. The DNA for the CDR3 is TGTGCCAGCAGCCCCCCCCGGGGGGCGGTGGGCTACACCTTC. V is TRBV5-4 and J is TRBJ1-2; D is possibly TRBD1 (6 bases). The CDR3 runs 14 residues. CDR1 and CDR2 (germline): SGHNT, YYREEE (reference sequence). Trimming removed 4 bases from V and 8 bases from J, with 18 bases in between.